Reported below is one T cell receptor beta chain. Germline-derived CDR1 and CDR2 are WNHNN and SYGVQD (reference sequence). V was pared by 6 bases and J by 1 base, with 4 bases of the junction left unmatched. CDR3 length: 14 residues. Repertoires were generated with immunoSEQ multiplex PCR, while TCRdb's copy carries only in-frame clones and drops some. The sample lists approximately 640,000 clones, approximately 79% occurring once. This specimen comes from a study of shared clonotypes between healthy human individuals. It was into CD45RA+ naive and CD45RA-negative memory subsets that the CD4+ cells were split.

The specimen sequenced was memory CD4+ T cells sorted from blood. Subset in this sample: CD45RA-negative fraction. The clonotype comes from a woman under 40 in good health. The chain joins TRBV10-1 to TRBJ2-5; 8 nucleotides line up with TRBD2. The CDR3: CASRPLAVQETQYF. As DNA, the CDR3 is TGCGCCAGCAGGCCACTAGCGGTCCAAGAGACCCAGTACTTC.